This T cell receptor (beta chain) was observed in a study of blood T cell repertoires in COVID-19. In the study overall: There were acute and convalescent COVID-19 samples, and they came from the United States, Italy and Spain.

Methods used by the authors: Amplification of reference gene primers was used by the study to estimate nucleated cell counts. Generated by immunoSEQ multiplex PCR, the TCRdb table keeps only in-frame clones and is missing some. From that table come the V and J calls and clone size; the DNA was used to work out D and trimming. The sample lists roughly 190,000 clones; approximately 80% were seen once. Per the germline V gene, CDR1 is GTSNPN and CDR2 is SVGIG (reference sequence). This CDR3 is built from 15 residues. Germline trimming cut 2 bases from V and 10 bases from J; bases unmatched to any gene: 14.

This chain joins TRBV30 and TRBJ1-5, with 7 bases matching TRBD1. The source material was peripheral blood. The origin of this receptor is a woman in her forties with COVID-19, enrolled during active disease. The CDR3 sequence: CAWSKQGQGTDPQHF. The CDR3 nucleotides read TGTGCCTGGAGTAAACAGGGGCAGGGGACGGACCCCCAGCATTTT.